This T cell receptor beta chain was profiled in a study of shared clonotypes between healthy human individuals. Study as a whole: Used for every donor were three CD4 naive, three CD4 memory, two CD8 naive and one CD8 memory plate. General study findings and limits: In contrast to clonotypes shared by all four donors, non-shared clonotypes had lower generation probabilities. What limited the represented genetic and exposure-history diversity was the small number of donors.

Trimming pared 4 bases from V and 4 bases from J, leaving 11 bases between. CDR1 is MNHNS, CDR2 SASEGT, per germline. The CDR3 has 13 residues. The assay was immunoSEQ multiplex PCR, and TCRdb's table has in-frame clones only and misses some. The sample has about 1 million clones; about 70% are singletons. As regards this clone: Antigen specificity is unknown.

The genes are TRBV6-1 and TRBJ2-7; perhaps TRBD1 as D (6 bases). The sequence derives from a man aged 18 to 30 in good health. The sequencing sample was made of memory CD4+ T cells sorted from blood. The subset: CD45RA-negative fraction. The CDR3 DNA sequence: TGTGCCAGCAGTGGACAGGTGTCGTACGAGCAGTACTTC. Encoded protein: CASSGQVSYEQYF.